These 17 T cell receptor beta chains were sequenced from one sample in a study of early T cells in non-severe SARS-CoV-2 infection. TCRdb analysed the 5' RACE reads with MiXCR anew, one entry per CDR3 protein. The sample contains about 83,000 distinct CDR3 sequences, about 10% of which appear only once. The sequences come from whole blood, collected at baseline. The source of these receptors is an adult who was a healthcare worker with PCR-confirmed SARS-CoV-2 infection or an uninfected control (not recorded which).

The genes are TRBV14 and TRBJ1-1, with a possible D match to TRBD1 (5 bases). Trimming removed 4 bases from V and 5 bases from J, with 23 bases in between. The CDR3 totals 17 residues. The germline V gene encodes CDR1 SGHDN and CDR2 FVKESK. The CDR3 protein is CASSPRGPTSKGTEAFF. CDR3 bases: TGTGCCAGCAGCCCCCGGGGACCGACCTCCAAGGGGACTGAAGCTTTCTTT.

This clonotype was recorded many times. The J gene is TRBJ2-1, the V gene TRBV9, with D unresolved. Trimming stripped 7 bases from V and 8 bases from J, with 13 bases between. The CDR3 length is 12 residues. The V gene's germline CDR1 is SGDLS and CDR2 YYNGEE. The CDR3 nucleotides are TGTGCCAGCGCCCCCGGAGAATATGAGCAGTTCTTC. Encoded protein: CASAPGEYEQFF.

This clonotype was seen ten or more times. The chain uses TRBV7-3 and TRBJ1-6, with 8 bases matching TRBD1. The V gene end was trimmed by 5 bases and the J gene end by 7 bases; junction bases not matched to a gene: 7. The CDR3 is 15 residues long. The germline V gene has CDR1 SGHTA and CDR2 FQGTGA. DNA of the CDR3: TGTGCCAGCAGCCTAAGACAGGGGCGGAATTCACCCCTCCACTTT. Protein: CASSLRQGRNSPLHF.

This clonotype was detected ten times or more. The DNA of the CDR3 is TGCGCCAGCAGCTTGAGAGGTGAAACCTACTACGAGCAGTACTTC. Amino acid sequence: CASSLRGETYYEQYF. The J gene is TRBJ2-7, the V gene TRBV5-1; no clear D. V lost 1 base and J 3 bases, leaving 14 bases between the germline ends. In germline, CDR1 is SGHRS, CDR2 YFSETQ. CDR3 length: 15 amino acids.

The J gene is TRBJ2-3, the V gene TRBV18; 10 bases are a match to TRBD2. In germline, CDR1 is KGHSH, CDR2 LQKENI. The ends lost 3 bases at V and 8 bases at J; junction bases unmatched: 11. The length of the CDR3 is 16 residues. CDR3 DNA sequence: TGTGCCAGCTCACCTCAGAGGGCTAGCGGGAGTGGTACGCAGTATTTT. This sequence encodes CASSPQRASGSGTQYF. The variable domain in full, completed from reference TRBV18 and TRBJ2-3, reads NAGVMQNPRHLVRRRGQEARLRCSPMKGHSHVYWYRQLPEEGLKFMVYLQKENIIDESGMPKERFSAEFPKEGPSILRIQQVVRGDSAAYFCASSPQRASGSGTQYFGPGTRLTVL.

This clonotype was observed at least ten times. This chain links TRBV10-2 with TRBJ1-1; D possibly corresponds to TRBD1 (5 bases). CDR3 length: 15 amino acids. V was shortened by 0 bases and J by 6 bases, with 14 bases between the two germline ends. The germline V gene has CDR1 WSHSY and CDR2 SAAADI. CDR3 amino acids: CASSESTPQGAEAFF. CDR3 DNA sequence: TGCGCCAGCAGTGAGTCAACCCCTCAAGGGGCTGAAGCTTTCTTT.

This clonotype occurred many times. The CDR3 is CASSLALAGGGNEQFF. CDR3 DNA: TGTGCCAGCAGCTTGGCCCTAGCGGGAGGGGGGAATGAGCAGTTCTTC. V usage is TRBV5-4 and J usage is TRBJ2-1, with 12 bases fitting TRBD2. Germline V CDR1 and CDR2: SGHNT, YYREEE (reference sequence). The ends lost 0 bases at V and 7 bases at J; junction bases unmatched: 5. The CDR3 spans 16 residues.

This chain joins TRBV28 and TRBJ1-2; 10 bases are shared with TRBD1. CDR3 size: 12 residues. Germline values: CDR1 MDHEN, CDR2 SYDVKM. Losses at the gene ends were 8 bases for V and 5 bases for J; bases not matched to a gene: 2. The CDR3 DNA reads TGTGCCAGCGGACAGGGGGTTTATGGCTACACCTTC. Amino acids: CASGQGVYGYTF.

This sequence joins TRBV19 and TRBJ2-2, with 7 bases fitting TRBD1. With V trimmed by 6 bases and J by 4 bases, 8 bases remained unmatched. Germline assignment: CDR1 LNHDA and CDR2 SQIVND (reference sequence). The CDR3 runs to 15 residues. The CDR3 DNA follows: TGTGCCAGTAGGACTCCGGGACAGCGCACCGGGGAGCTGTTTTTT. This codes for CASRTPGQRTGELFF.

The V gene is TRBV12-3 or TRBV12-4, the J gene TRBJ1-1, with D perhaps matching TRBD1 (5 bases). V lost 3 bases and J 0 bases, leaving 11 bases between the germline ends. The CDR3 loop spans 15 amino acids. CDR3: CASSFSAGLNTEAFF. CDR3 DNA sequence: TGTGCCAGCAGTTTCTCGGCAGGGCTGAACACTGAAGCTTTCTTT.

The chain employs TRBV7-6 and TRBJ2-1; D is tentatively TRBD1 or TRBD2 (6 bases each). The CDR3 consists of 14 residues. The V end was cut by 5 bases, the J end by 4 bases, with 12 bases between. Per germline, CDR1 SGHVS and CDR2 FNYEAQ. The chain's CDR3 is CASSPGGPYNEQFF. CDR3 bases: TGTGCCAGCAGCCCCGGGGGCCCTTACAATGAGCAGTTCTTC.

This clonotype came up many times. The chain joins TRBV20-1 to TRBJ2-7; maybe TRBD1 (6 bases). V lost 6 bases and J lost 3, with 21 bases in between. This CDR3 is 15 amino acids long. The germline V gene has CDR1 DFQATT and CDR2 SNEGSKA (reference sequence). CDR3 in amino acids: CSAGRGDSGSYEQYF. The CDR3 region has the DNA TGCAGTGCGGGCAGGGGAGATTCGGGGAGCTACGAGCAGTACTTC.

J is TRBJ1-6 and V is TRBV6-1; D is unclear. Germline V CDR1 and CDR2: MNHNS, SASEGT. This CDR3 comprises 13 residues. With 3 bases removed from V and 7 bases from J, the gap between germline ends came to 7 bases. CDR3 nucleotides: TGTGCCAGCAGTGATGTTCCAAATTCACCCCTCCACTTT. Protein product: CASSDVPNSPLHF.

The gene calls are TRBV18 and TRBJ1-1; a possible D gene is TRBD1 (6 bases). Trimming removed 4 bases at V and 3 bases at J, with 12 bases between. Per germline, CDR1 KGHSH and CDR2 LQKENI. The CDR3 runs 14 residues. The DNA of the CDR3 is TGTGCCAGCTCACGGGGGGCGTCGGACACTGAAGCTTTCTTT. This codes for CASSRGASDTEAFF.

This clonotype was seen many times. The chain joins TRBV7-3 to TRBJ2-1; 7 nucleotides line up with TRBD1. Looked up from germline, CDR1 is SGHTA and CDR2 is FQGTGA. V lost 6 bases and J lost 7; bases outside the gene matches: 12. The CDR3 totals 15 residues. This CDR3 reads CASSSAGGKGNEQFF. CDR3 in DNA: TGTGCCAGCAGTTCAGCAGGGGGTAAGGGGAATGAGCAGTTCTTC.

This clonotype turned up a few times. The chain combines TRBV12-3 or TRBV12-4 with TRBJ2-7; D unclear. This CDR3 has 13 amino acids. Trimming removed 3 bases from V and 2 bases from J, with 8 bases in between. CDR3 sequence reads: CASSFGRTYEQYF. CDR3 DNA sequence: TGTGCCAGCAGTTTTGGTAGAACCTACGAGCAGTACTTC.

This clonotype was detected many times. The V and J genes are TRBV7-3 and TRBJ2-2; no definite D call. The V gene's germline CDR1 is SGHTA and CDR2 FQGTGA. The CDR3 extends over 11 amino acids. The V and J ends lost 5 bases and 5 bases respectively, with 3 bases between them. The CDR3 nucleotides read TGTGCCAGCAGCCAGACCGGGGAGCTGTTTTTT. Protein: CASSQTGELFF.